The entry below gives a single TCR beta chain sequence along with its context. At one of its ends the junction is not consistent with the germline gene, which may arise from a read error. This sample stems from a study of T-cell memory formation after mild COVID-19. The CDR3 spans 13 residues. Per germline, CDR1 SEHNR and CDR2 FQNEAQ (reference sequence). 5'RACE primed from the constant segment yielded TCR alpha and TCR beta cDNA libraries bearing sample barcodes and UMIs. MiXCR, applied by TCRdb to the 5' RACE reads, yields one record per CDR3 protein. The table records 80,000 to 130,000 distinct CDR3 sequences, 8.5% to 14% of them present only once.

Sequencing used PBMCs or a T cell subset sorted from them (not recorded which). The source is a man younger than 35 who had mild COVID-19 (a few samples of this study predate the infection). Cell type and time point are not known. The V call is TRBV7-9, the J call TRBJ2-1; a possible D gene is TRBD2 (5 bases). CDR3: CASSSSLPNDQFF. CDR3 coding DNA: TGTGCCAGCAGCTCTAGCCTACCAAATGATCAGTTCTTC. Drawing the rest from reference TRBV7-9 and TRBJ2-1, the complete variable domain is DTGVSQNPRHKITKRGQNVTFRCDPISEHNRLYWYRQTLGQGPEFLTYFQNEAQLEKSRLLSDRFSAERPKGSFSTLEIQRTEQGDSAMYLCASSSSLPNDQFFGPGTRLTVL.